This is a list of T cell receptor beta chains from one sample in a study of T cell responses to AZD1222 COVID-19 vaccine. Sequenced by immunoSEQ multiplex PCR; TCRdb stores in-frame clones only, minus some. The sample lists around 99,000 clones, around 87% seen once, with around 4.4% in the top ten. The sample consisted of peripheral blood, taken 28 days after the second AZD1222 dose. The receptors were gathered from an adult who received the AZD1222 COVID-19 vaccine. CDR3s include the opening cysteine and the closing phenylalanine or tryptophan. The D gene is left open where the match is weak. Clone size appears in some rows only: once, few, many, or a class for an expanded clone.

TRBJ2-2	.	TRBV7-9	few	CASSLTRQVATGELFF	TGTGCCAGCAGCTTAACAAGACAAGTAGCCACCGGGGAGCTGTTTTTT
TRBJ1-2	.	TRBV19	.	CASSIPGQNYGYTF	TGTGCCAGTAGTATCCCCGGGCAGAACTATGGCTACACCTTC
TRBJ2-2	.	TRBV18	.	CASSPEVATGELFF	TGTGCCAGCTCACCAGAGGTAGCCACCGGGGAGCTGTTTTTT
TRBJ2-1	.	TRBV29-1	.	CSVVNGQGYNEQFF	TGCAGCGTTGTTAATGGCCAGGGCTACAATGAGCAGTTCTTC
TRBJ2-6	.	TRBV2	few	CARSPGNSGANVLTF	TGTGCCAGGAGCCCGGGAAACTCTGGGGCCAACGTCCTGACTTTC
TRBJ1-2	.	TRBV11-2	.	CASSLVGRGGGYTF	TGTGCCAGCAGCTTAGTTGGCCGGGGGGGCGGCTACACCTTC
TRBJ2-1	TRBD2	TRBV4-3	.	CASSHPRLAGGMGEQFF	TGCGCCAGCAGCCACCCGAGACTAGCGGGGGGCATGGGGGAGCAGTTCTTC
TRBJ2-3	.	TRBV7-9	.	CASSLRTDTQYF	TGTGCCAGCAGCCTCCGCACAGATACGCAGTATTTT
TRBJ2-7	TRBD2	TRBV6-5	.	CASSWSLAGSSYEQYF	TGTGCCAGCAGTTGGTCCCTAGCGGGAAGCTCCTACGAGCAGTACTTC
TRBJ2-2	.	TRBV7-3	.	CASSNGGNTGELFF	TGTGCCAGCAGCAACGGCGGGAACACCGGGGAGCTGTTTTTT
TRBJ1-6	.	TRBV7-2	.	CASSYQGLNNSPLHF	TGTGCCAGCAGCTACCAGGGGTTGAATAATTCACCCCTCCACTTT
TRBJ1-1	.	TRBV7-8	.	CASSTRAQGSMNTEAFF	TGTGCCAGCAGCACTAGGGCGCAGGGAAGCATGAACACTGAAGCTTTCTTT
TRBJ1-2	.	TRBV4-3	.	CASSQGPLGGAMNGYTF	TGCGCCAGCAGCCAAGGGCCATTAGGAGGGGCGATGAATGGCTACACCTTC
TRBJ1-2	.	TRBV7-9	.	CASSLKQETYGYTF	TGTGCCAGCAGCTTAAAACAGGAAACCTATGGCTACACCTTC
TRBJ2-2	TRBD2	TRBV7-2	.	CASSHGGRGLATGELFF	TGTGCCAGCAGCCACGGGGGGAGGGGATTGGCGACCGGGGAGCTGTTTTTT
TRBJ2-7	TRBD2	TRBV5-1	.	CASSLSGIKNEQYF	TGCGCCAGCAGCCTAAGCGGGATAAAAAACGAGCAGTACTTC
TRBJ1-2	.	TRBV5-6	.	CASSPGTYPNYGYTF	TGTGCCAGCAGCCCCGGGACGTACCCTAACTATGGCTACACCTTC
TRBJ2-3	TRBD2	TRBV9	.	CASSETSGRFSDTQYF	TGTGCCAGCAGCGAGACTAGCGGGAGGTTCTCAGATACGCAGTATTTT
TRBJ1-1	TRBD1	TRBV7-9	.	CASSSRGRGPFNTEAFF	TGTGCCAGCAGCTCTAGGGGCAGGGGGCCCTTCAACACTGAAGCTTTCTTT
TRBJ2-6	.	TRBV14	.	CASSPRGAGANVLTF	TGTGCCAGCAGCCCGAGGGGGGCAGGGGCCAACGTCCTGACTTTC
TRBJ2-1	TRBD2	TRBV7-9	.	CASSPEGRLAGGLGHEQFF	TGTGCCAGCAGCCCCGAAGGGAGGTTGGCGGGGGGGCTAGGTCATGAGCAGTTCTTC
TRBJ1-6	.	TRBV27	.	CASSLYNSPLHF	TGTGCCAGCAGTTTATATAATTCACCCCTCCACTTT
TRBJ1-1	.	TRBV7-9	.	CASSLGLSDEAFF	TGTGCCAGCAGCTTAGGGCTTTCGGATGAAGCTTTCTTT
TRBJ2-1	TRBD2	TRBV6-2/TRBV6-3	.	CASSYSPSGRLNEQFF	TGTGCCAGCAGTTACTCTCCAAGCGGGAGGTTGAATGAGCAGTTCTTC
TRBJ1-1	TRBD1	TRBV6-2/TRBV6-3	.	CASSYGTGDTEAFF	TGTGCCAGCAGTTACGGGACAGGTGACACTGAAGCTTTCTTT
TRBJ1-1	TRBD1	TRBV30	once	CAWTLTGNAEAFF	TGTGCCTGGACCCTGACAGGGAACGCTGAAGCTTTCTTT
TRBJ1-2	.	TRBV7-3	once	CASSLIRITNYGYTF	TGTGCCAGCAGCTTAATACGGATTACTAACTATGGCTACACCTTC
TRBJ2-7	TRBD2	TRBV3-1/TRBV3-2	once	CASSETSGGAYEQYF	TGTGCCAGCAGCGAAACTAGCGGGGGGGCCTACGAGCAGTACTTC
TRBJ2-7	.	TRBV6-5	.	CASMTTVIYEQYF	TGTGCCAGCATGACGACTGTGATCTACGAGCAGTACTTC
TRBJ2-7	TRBD2	TRBV11-2	.	CASSLIGGAYEQYF	TGTGCCAGCAGCTTAATCGGGGGGGCCTACGAGCAGTACTTC
TRBJ2-2	TRBD1	TRBV9	.	CASSAGDRGPFGELFF	TGTGCCAGCAGCGCGGGGGACAGGGGGCCTTTCGGGGAGCTGTTTTTT
TRBJ2-1	.	TRBV27	once	CASRLDSYNEQFF	TGTGCCAGCAGACTAGACTCGTACAATGAGCAGTTCTTC
TRBJ2-7	.	TRBV5-1	.	CASSLSRTSYEQYF	TGCGCCAGCAGCTTATCCCGGACGAGTTACGAGCAGTACTTC
TRBJ1-1	.	TRBV6-5	.	CASSYSANLNTEAFF	TGTGCCAGCAGTTACTCGGCAAACCTCAACACTGAAGCTTTCTTT
TRBJ2-5	TRBD1	TRBV4-2	few	CASSHPASGTVATQYF	TGTGCCAGCAGCCACCCGGCTTCCGGGACAGTCGCGACCCAGTACTTC
TRBJ2-5	.	TRBV18	.	CASSPGLLRSETQYF	TGTGCCAGCTCTCCGGGACTCCTAAGGTCAGAGACCCAGTACTTC
TRBJ2-1	.	TRBV12-3/TRBV12-4	.	CASSWINEQFF	TGTGCCAGCAGTTGGATCAATGAGCAGTTCTTC
TRBJ2-5	TRBD2	TRBV18	.	CASSPSSGIHPRGETQYF	TGTGCCAGCTCACCAAGTAGCGGGATCCACCCTAGGGGAGAGACCCAGTACTTC
TRBJ1-5	.	TRBV7-2	.	CASSFGSGYQPQHF	TGTGCCAGCAGCTTCGGGAGTGGATATCAGCCCCAGCATTTT
TRBJ2-3	.	TRBV7-6	.	CASSLSPKQGPTDTQYF	TGTGCCAGCAGCTTAAGCCCCAAGCAGGGACCCACAGATACGCAGTATTTT
TRBJ2-7	TRBD1	TRBV27	.	CASSYRPGQGYEQYF	TGTGCCAGCAGTTACCGTCCGGGACAGGGGTACGAGCAGTACTTC
TRBJ2-1	.	TRBV19	.	CASSLQQGFTANEQFF	TGTGCCAGTAGTTTGCAACAGGGATTCACCGCTAATGAGCAGTTCTTC
TRBJ2-3	.	TRBV29-1	.	CSAGRLGRDTQYF	TGCAGCGCCGGCCGACTGGGGAGGGATACGCAGTATTTT